This TCR beta chain stems from a study of T cells expressing NK-cell markers. Overall study context: In sorted CD3+CD56+NKG2C+, CD3+CD56+NKG2C- and CD3+CD56-NKG2C+ T cells, TCR beta repertoires were obtained. Seven sequenced donors out of eight were HCMV-seropositive, one seronegative.

Study outcomes and limitations: Of the CD8+ T cells in more than five donors, about 1.0-8% belonged to dominant NKG2C+ clonotypes.

The CDR3 loop spans 14 amino acids. CDR1 and CDR2 (germline): SGHDT, YYEEEE. With regard to this clonotype: Its antigen is currently unknown.

From its re-call of the 5' RACE reads, TCRdb lists each CDR3 protein once, without DNA. The sample table sets out around 140,000 distinct CDR3 sequences. Sequenced material: blood T cells: a sorted CD56 or NKG2C T cell subset, CD4+ or CD8+ T cells, or bulk PBMC T cells (not recorded which). The receptor's source is a man aged 18 to 35 in good health. The chain uses TRBV5-6 and TRBJ1-2. The CDR3 sequence: CASSPFEDLEGYTF. The full variable domain, rest sourced from reference TRBV5-6 and TRBJ1-2, is DAGVTQSPTHLIKTRGQQVTLRCSPKSGHDTVSWYQQALGQGPQFIFQYYEEEERQRGNFPDRFSGHQFPNYSSELNVNALLLGDSALYLCASSPFEDLEGYTFGSGTRLTVV.